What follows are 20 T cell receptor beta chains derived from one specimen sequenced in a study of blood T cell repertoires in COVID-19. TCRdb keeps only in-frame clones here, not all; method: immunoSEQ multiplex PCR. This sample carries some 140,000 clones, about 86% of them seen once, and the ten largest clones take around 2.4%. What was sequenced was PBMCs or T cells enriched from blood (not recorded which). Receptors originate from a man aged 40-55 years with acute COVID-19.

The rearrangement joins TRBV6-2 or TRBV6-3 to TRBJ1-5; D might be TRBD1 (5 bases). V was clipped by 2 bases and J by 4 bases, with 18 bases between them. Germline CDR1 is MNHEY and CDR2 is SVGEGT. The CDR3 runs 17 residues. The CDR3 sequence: CASSYPFGQYENQPQHF. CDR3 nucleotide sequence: TGTGCCAGCAGTTACCCCTTTGGACAATATGAAAATCAGCCCCAGCATTTT.

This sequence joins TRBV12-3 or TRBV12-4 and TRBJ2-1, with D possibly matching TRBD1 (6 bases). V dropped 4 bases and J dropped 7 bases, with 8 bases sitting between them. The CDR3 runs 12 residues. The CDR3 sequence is CASSSQGNEQFF. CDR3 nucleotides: TGTGCCAGCAGTTCACAGGGAAATGAGCAGTTCTTC.

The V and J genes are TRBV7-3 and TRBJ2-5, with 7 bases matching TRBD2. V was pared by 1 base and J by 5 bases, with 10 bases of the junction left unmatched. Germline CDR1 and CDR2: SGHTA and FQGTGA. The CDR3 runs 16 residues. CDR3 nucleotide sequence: TGTGCCAGCAGCTTAATGGCTAGCGGTACTGGGGAGACCCAGTACTTC. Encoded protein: CASSLMASGTGETQYF.

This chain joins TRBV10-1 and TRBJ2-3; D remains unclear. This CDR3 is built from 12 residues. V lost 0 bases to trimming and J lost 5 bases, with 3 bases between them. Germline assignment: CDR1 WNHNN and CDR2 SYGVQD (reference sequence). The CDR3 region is CASSESGDTQYF. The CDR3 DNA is TGCGCCAGCAGTGAGTCCGGAGATACGCAGTATTTT.

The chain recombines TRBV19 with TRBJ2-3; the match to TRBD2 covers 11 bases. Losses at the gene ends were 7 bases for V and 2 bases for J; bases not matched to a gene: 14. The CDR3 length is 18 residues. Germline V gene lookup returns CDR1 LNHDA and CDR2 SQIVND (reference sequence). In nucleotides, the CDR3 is TGTGCCAGTATGTCGAGACTAGCGGGAAGGACATTCACAGATACGCAGTATTTT. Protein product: CASMSRLAGRTFTDTQYF.

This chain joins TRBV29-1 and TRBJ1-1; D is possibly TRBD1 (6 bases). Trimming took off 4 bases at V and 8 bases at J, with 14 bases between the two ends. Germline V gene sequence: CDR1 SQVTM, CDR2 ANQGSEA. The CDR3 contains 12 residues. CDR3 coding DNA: TGCAGCGTTGGGGGGGGCGGCTTAGAAGCTTTCTTT. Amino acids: CSVGGGGLEAFF.

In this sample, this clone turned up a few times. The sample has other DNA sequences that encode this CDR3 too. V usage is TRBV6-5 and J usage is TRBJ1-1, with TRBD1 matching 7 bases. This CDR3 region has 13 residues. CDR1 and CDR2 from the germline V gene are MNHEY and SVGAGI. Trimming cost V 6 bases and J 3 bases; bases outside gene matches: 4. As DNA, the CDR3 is TGTGCCAGCAGCAGGGGGTCTGACACTGAAGCTTTCTTT. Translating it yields CASSRGSDTEAFF.

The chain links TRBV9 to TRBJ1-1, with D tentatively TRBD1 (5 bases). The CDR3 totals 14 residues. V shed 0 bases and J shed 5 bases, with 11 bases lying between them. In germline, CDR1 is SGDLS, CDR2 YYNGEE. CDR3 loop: CASSVVGDTTEAFF. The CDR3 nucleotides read TGTGCCAGCAGCGTAGTAGGGGATACGACTGAAGCTTTCTTT.

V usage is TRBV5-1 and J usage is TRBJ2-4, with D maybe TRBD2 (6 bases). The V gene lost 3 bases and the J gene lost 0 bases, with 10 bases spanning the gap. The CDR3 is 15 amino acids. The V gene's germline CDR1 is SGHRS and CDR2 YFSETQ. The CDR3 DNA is TGCGCCAGCAGCTACGGCGGGACAGCCAAAAACATTCAGTACTTC. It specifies CASSYGGTAKNIQYF.

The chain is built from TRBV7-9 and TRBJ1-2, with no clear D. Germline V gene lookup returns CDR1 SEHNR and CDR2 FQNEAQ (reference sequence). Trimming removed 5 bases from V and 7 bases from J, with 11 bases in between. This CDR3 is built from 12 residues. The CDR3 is CASSPAGGGYTF. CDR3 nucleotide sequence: TGTGCCAGCAGCCCTGCAGGTGGTGGCTACACCTTC.

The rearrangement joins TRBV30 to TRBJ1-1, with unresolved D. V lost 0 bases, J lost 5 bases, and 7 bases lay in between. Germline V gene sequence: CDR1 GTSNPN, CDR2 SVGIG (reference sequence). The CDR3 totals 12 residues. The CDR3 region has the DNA TGTGCCTGGAGTGTTGGGAGGACTGAAGCTTTCTTT. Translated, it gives CAWSVGRTEAFF. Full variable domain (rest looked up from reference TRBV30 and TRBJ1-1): SQTIHQWPATLVQPVGSPLSLECTVEGTSNPNLYWYRQAAGRGLQLLFYSVGIGQISSEVPQNLSASRPQDRQFILSSKKLLLSDSGFYLCAWSVGRTEAFFGQGTRLTVV.

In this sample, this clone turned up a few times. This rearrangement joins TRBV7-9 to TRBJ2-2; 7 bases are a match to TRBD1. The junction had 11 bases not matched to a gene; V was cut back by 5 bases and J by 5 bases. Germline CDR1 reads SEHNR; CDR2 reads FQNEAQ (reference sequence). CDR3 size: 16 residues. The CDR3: CASSPADRLITGELFF. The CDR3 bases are TGTGCCAGCAGCCCCGCGGACAGGTTAATTACCGGGGAGCTGTTTTTT. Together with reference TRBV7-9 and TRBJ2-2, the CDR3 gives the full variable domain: DTGVSQNPRHKITKRGQNVTFRCDPISEHNRLYWYRQTLGQGPEFLTYFQNEAQLEKSRLLSDRFSAERPKGSFSTLEIQRTEQGDSAMYLCASSPADRLITGELFFGEGSRLTVL.

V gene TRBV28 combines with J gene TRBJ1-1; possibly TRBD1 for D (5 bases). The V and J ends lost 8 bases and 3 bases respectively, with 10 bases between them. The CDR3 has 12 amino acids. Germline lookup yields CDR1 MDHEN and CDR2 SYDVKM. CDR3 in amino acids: CASLGGDTEAFF. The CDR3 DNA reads TGTGCCAGCTTGGGGGGGGACACTGAAGCTTTCTTT.

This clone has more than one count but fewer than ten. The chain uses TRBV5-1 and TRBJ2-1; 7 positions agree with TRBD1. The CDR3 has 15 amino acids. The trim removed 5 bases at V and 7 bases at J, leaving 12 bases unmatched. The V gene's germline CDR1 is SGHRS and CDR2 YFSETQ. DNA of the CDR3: TGCGCCAGCAGGGAGTTCAGGGGGTTTAATAATGAGCAGTTCTTC. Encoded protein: CASREFRGFNNEQFF. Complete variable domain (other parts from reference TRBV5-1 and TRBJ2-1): KAGVTQTPRYLIKTRGQQVTLSCSPISGHRSVSWYQQTPGQGLQFLFEYFSETQRNKGNFPGRFSGRQFSNSRSEMNVSTLELGDSALYLCASREFRGFNNEQFFGPGTRLTVL.

This CDR3 is CASSLTGVAKNIQYF. CDR3 DNA: TGTGCCAGCAGTTTAACGGGGGTGGCCAAAAACATTCAGTACTTC. The gene calls are TRBV27 and TRBJ2-4; weak D call: TRBD2 (6 bases). Germline CDR1 and CDR2: MNHEY and SMNVEV (reference sequence). The V end was cut by 2 bases, the J end by 1 base, with 9 bases between. The CDR3 has 15 amino acids.

The CDR3 spells CASSDPPPRTGIHTIYF. CDR3 coding DNA: TGTGCCAGCAGTGACCCCCCTCCGAGGACAGGGATACACACCATATATTTT. This sequence joins TRBV6-4 and TRBJ1-3; 8 bases are shared with TRBD1. This CDR3 spans 17 amino acids. The V gene end was trimmed by 2 bases and the J gene end by 8 bases; junction bases not matched to a gene: 14. Germline V lookup: CDR1 MRHNA, CDR2 SNTAGT.

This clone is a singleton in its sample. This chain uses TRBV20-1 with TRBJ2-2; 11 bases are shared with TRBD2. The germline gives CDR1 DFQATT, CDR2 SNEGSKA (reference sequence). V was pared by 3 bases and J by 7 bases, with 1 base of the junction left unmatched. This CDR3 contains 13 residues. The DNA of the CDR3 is TGCAGTGCTAGTAGCGGGGGGGACGGGGAGCTGTTTTTT. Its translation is CSASSGGDGELFF.

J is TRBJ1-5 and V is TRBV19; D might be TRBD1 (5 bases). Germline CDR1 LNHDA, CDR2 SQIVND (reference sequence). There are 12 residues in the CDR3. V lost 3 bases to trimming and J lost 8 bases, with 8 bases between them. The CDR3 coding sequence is TGTGCCAGTAGTATCAAGGGGAAGCCCCAGCATTTT. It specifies CASSIKGKPQHF.

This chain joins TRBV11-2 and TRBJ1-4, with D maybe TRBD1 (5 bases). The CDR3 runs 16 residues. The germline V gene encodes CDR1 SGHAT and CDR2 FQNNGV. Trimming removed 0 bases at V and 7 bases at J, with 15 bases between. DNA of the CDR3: TGTGCCAGCAGCTTAGACTGGGTGGCAGGGCGTGAAAAACTGTTTTTT. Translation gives CASSLDWVAGREKLFF.

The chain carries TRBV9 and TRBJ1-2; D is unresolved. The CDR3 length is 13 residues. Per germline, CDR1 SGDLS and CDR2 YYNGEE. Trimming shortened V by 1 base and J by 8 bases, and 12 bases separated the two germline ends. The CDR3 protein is CASSVWDRGGYTF. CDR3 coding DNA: TGTGCCAGCAGCGTATGGGATCGAGGGGGCTACACCTTC. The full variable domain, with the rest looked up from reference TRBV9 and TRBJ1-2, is DSGVTQTPKHLITATGQRVTLRCSPRSGDLSVYWYQQSLDQGLQFLIQYYNGEERAKGNILERFSAQQFPDLHSELNLSSLELGDSALYFCASSVWDRGGYTFGSGTRLTVV.